Below, one T cell receptor beta chain is given with its context. Antigen specificity is unknown. These data are taken from a study of beta chain features in type 1 diabetes. Study results and limitations: Shortening of TCRB CDR3s, moderate but significant, appeared in all four CD4+ subsets of Type 1 diabetes patients.

Blood was collected once per donor into heparin, averaging about 120 mL. This CDR3 contains 16 residues. J lost 4 bases, V lost 2 bases, and 10 bases had no gene match. The germline V gene encodes CDR1 MNHNY and CDR2 SVGAGI (reference sequence). The entirety of the isolated RNA underwent reverse transcription, so expressed TCRB transcripts were sequenced. The table came from immunoSEQ multiplex PCR; TCRdb's copy has only in-frame clones and leaves some out. Of 300,000 to 350,000 clones listed, 6.5% to 10% are singletons. The V gene is TRBV6-6, the J gene TRBJ2-7, with 8 bases identical to TRBD2. The clonotype originates from a woman aged 18-30 years in good health. Specimen: central memory CD4+ T cells from blood. CDR3 sequence: CASSYAGGTGGYEQYF. CDR3 in DNA: TGTGCCAGCAGTTACGCTGGGGGAACGGGAGGGTACGAGCAGTACTTC.